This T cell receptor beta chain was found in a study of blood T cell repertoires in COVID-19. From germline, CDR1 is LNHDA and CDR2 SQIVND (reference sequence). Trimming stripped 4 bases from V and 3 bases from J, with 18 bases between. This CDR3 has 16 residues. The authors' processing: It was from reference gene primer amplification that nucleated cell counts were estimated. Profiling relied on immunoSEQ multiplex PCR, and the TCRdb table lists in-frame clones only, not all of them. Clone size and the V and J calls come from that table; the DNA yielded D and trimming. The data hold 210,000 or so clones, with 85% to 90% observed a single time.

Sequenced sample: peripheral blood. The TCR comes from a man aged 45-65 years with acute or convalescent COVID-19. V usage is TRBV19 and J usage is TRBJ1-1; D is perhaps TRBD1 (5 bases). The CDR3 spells CASSTPRQTRDTEAFF. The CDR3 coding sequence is TGTGCCAGTAGTACCCCGCGACAGACCCGAGACACTGAAGCTTTCTTT.